This T cell receptor beta chain derives from a study of blood T cells in healthy people across ages. Study information: The template switching approach captured approximately one barcoded beta molecule for every two T cells.

Using a J-beta primer mix together with a sample-barcoded 5' primer, a second PCR was run for about 6 to 11 cycles. TCRdb redid the calling of the 5' RACE reads with MiXCR, one entry per CDR3 protein. The sample carries some 800,000 distinct CDR3 sequences, about 25% recorded once. Comments on this clonotype: Its antigen is undetermined.

Study conclusions and caveats: Diversity of TCR beta per million T cells declined in a roughly linear way with age.

Total RNA, at least 6 micrograms per sample, was extracted from PBMCs. Another study also made use of these data, one on T cells of mothers and their children. From that paper: It was related mother-child pairs that showed slightly higher overlap than unrelated pairs, without reaching significance.

Sequenced sample: blood. The TCR sequence derives from a boy aged 5-17 years in good health.

The CDR3 protein is CSAYPGTESGGYTF. The CDR3 nucleotides are TGCAGCGCCTACCCCGGGACCGAGAGTGGTGGCTACACCTTC. This rearrangement joins TRBV29-1 to TRBJ1-2; the D gene is possibly TRBD1 (5 bases). The germline V and J ends were trimmed by 7 bases and 7 bases, with 22 bases remaining between them. The CDR3 sequence is 14 residues long. Germline loops: CDR1 SQVTM, CDR2 ANQGSEA.